This passage covers 20 T cell receptor delta chains from one sample sequenced in a study of γδ T cells in repeated Plasmodium falciparum infection. Vgamma9/Vdelta2+ and Vdelta2-negative gammadelta T cells were flow-sorted from PBMC for bulk sequencing. TCRdb made new clone calls on the multiplex PCR reads using CATT. The sample consists of 45,000 to 60,000 delta-chain clones, roughly 1.9% of them appearing once. Specimen: gamma-delta T cells from blood. The receptors were sampled from a pool of human donors (malaria-infected and uninfected, not separated).

In this sample, this clone turned up many times. The TCRdb protein, from a much larger clone, departs from this DNA's translation at residue 3, likely by read error; the protein shown derives from the DNA. The chain has TRDV3 and TRDJ1; perhaps TRDD2 as D (5 bases). The germline V gene encodes CDR1 TVYSNPD and CDR2 GDNSRS (reference sequence). V was cut by 5 bases and J by 8 bases, with 21 bases left in between. The length of the CDR3 is 13 residues. The DNA for the CDR3 is TGTGCCCCCTACATGTTTCCTGCCTACAAACTCATCTTT. It is translated as CAPYMFPAYKLIF.

Regarding this clone: TCRdb's listed protein matches a much larger clone and diverges from this DNA's translation at residue 8, likely through a read error; the protein shown comes from the DNA. V is TRDV1 and J is TRDJ1; 11 positions match TRDD3. TCRdb leaves out the J gene; it was filled in here by matching the DNA to germline. The CDR3 extends over 25 amino acids. Germline V lookup: CDR1 TSWWSYY, CDR2 QGS. V dropped 1 base and J dropped 2; count of bases not matched to a gene: 30. CDR3 loop: CALGERTFYFWGIRRHVGRTDKLIF. In DNA form, the CDR3 reads TGTGCTCTTGGGGAACGGACTTTCTACTTTTGGGGGATACGAAGGCATGTGGGGCGGACCGATAAACTCATCTTT.

This clone was observed many times. This chain links TRDV1 with TRDJ1; D possibly corresponds to TRDD2 (6 bases). Germline CDR1 TSWWSYY, CDR2 QGS. Trimming took off 1 base at V and 1 base at J, with 28 bases between the two ends. CDR3 size: 21 residues. The CDR3 protein is CALGEPLPTFRAKRGTDKLIF. Here the CDR3 DNA reads TGTGCTCTTGGGGAACCTTTACCTACCTTCCGCGCAAAACGGGGCACCGATAAACTCATCTTT.

To note about this clone: TCRdb shows a much larger clone's protein in place of this DNA's translation, and the two differ at residue 5, likely through a read error; the protein shown is translated from the DNA. This chain connects TRDV2 to TRDJ1; maybe TRDD3 (6 bases). TCRdb does not report a J gene; here it was assigned by matching the DNA to germline references. Deletions cut 3 bases from V and 4 bases from J, with 17 bases between. Germline assignment: CDR1 GEAIGNYY and CDR2 EKD. The CDR3 loop spans 15 amino acids. The CDR3 spells CACDVVGDPGDKLIF. The CDR3 DNA reads as TGTGCCTGTGACGTAGTAGGGGATCCGGGCGATAAACTCATCTTT.

This clone was found a few times. This likely came from a read error, as a far larger clone is one base away. Other DNA sequences in the same sample also yield this CDR3. The rearrangement joins TRDV3 to TRDJ1, with 7 bases that match TRDD3. The J gene comes from matching the DNA to germline here; TCRdb lacks it. Germline assignment: CDR1 TVYSNPD and CDR2 GDNSRS (reference sequence). The CDR3 is 18 residues long. This chain's CDR3 is CAFSNRDRGGRGGDKLIF. CDR3 sequence (DNA): TGTGCTTTCTCTAATCGCGACCGTGGGGGAAGAGGAGGCGATAAACTCATCTTT.

This clone was counted at least ten times. This sequence is one base from a far larger clone and is likely a read error. The same CDR3 arises from other DNA sequences in this sample as well. This sequence joins TRDV1 and TRDJ1, with TRDD3 identical over 9 bases. Germline matching of the DNA provided the J gene here, since TCRdb leaves it blank. V was pared by 0 bases and J by 1 base, with 30 bases of the junction left unmatched. The germline V gene has CDR1 TSWWSYY and CDR2 QGS. The length of the CDR3 is 25 residues. The CDR3 here is CALGELLRGATLLGDYWGFTDKLIF. CDR3 sequence (DNA): TGTGCTCTTGGGGAACTTTTGAGAGGAGCTACTTTACTGGGGGACTACTGGGGGTTCACCGATAAACTCATCTTT.

This clone appeared many times. Only one base separates this from a far larger clonotype, so it likely reflects a read error. Additional DNA sequences in this sample encode the identical CDR3. The gene calls are TRDV2 and TRDJ1; 9 bases are shared with TRDD3. Germline CDR1 reads GEAIGNYY; CDR2 reads EKD. The CDR3 has 18 amino acids. The V and J ends lost 4 bases and 2 bases, in that order; junction bases with no gene match: 16. The CDR3: CACDTVGVLGDGTDKLIF. Written as DNA, the CDR3 is TGTGCCTGTGATACCGTGGGAGTGCTGGGGGATGGGACCGATAAACTCATCTTT.

The table lists this clone with a few counts. This DNA's translation and the protein TCRdb lists, from a much larger clone, do not match at residue 12, likely due to a read error; the protein shown is translated from the DNA. V is TRDV2 and J is TRDJ1, with 11 bases lining up with TRDD3. Here the J gene came from matching the DNA to germline, since TCRdb omits it. The germline gives CDR1 GEAIGNYY, CDR2 EKD. The CDR3 has 17 residues. V lost 0 bases and J lost 4; bases outside the gene matches: 9. This CDR3 reads CACDTLPLGDTIDKLIF. The CDR3 coding sequence is TGTGCCTGTGACACCCTCCCGCTGGGGGATACCATCGATAAACTCATCTTT.

A note on this clone: One base separates it from a far larger clone, so it is likely a read error. The same CDR3 can be traced to other DNA sequences in this sample. The V gene is TRDV1, the J gene TRDJ1, with 10 bases fitting TRDD3. The J gene, not given by TCRdb, was assigned here from a germline match of the nucleotide sequence. The CDR3 contains 26 residues. In germline, CDR1 is TSWWSYY, CDR2 QGS. CDR3 nucleotide sequence: TGCGCTCTTGGGGAACTGGTCCTCCCTGTACTGGGGGATTACCACCCCTTCGGTCCTTACACCGATAAACTCATCTTT. This sequence encodes CALGELVLPVLGDYHPFGPYTDKLIF.

Of note for this clone: This DNA's translation differs at residue 17 from TCRdb's protein, which comes from a much larger clone; a read error is likely, and the protein shown is translated from the DNA. The genes are TRDV1 and TRDJ1; TRDD3 matches 8 bases. TCRdb gives no J gene; it was assigned here by matching the DNA to germline. Germline lookup yields CDR1 TSWWSYY and CDR2 QGS. V gave up 3 bases and J gave up 3 bases; unmatched junction bases: 27. The CDR3 runs 22 residues. This CDR3 reads CALGDPKPCFWGNRPYADKLIF. The CDR3 bases are TGTGCTCTTGGGGACCCCAAGCCTTGCTTCTGGGGGAATAGGCCGTACGCCGATAAACTCATCTTT.

With respect to this clone: The translation of this DNA and the TCRdb protein of a much larger clone differ at residue 9, probably owing to a read error; the protein shown here is translated from the DNA. The rearrangement uses TRDV3 and TRDJ1; D gene ambiguous. Since TCRdb gives no J gene, matching the DNA to germline was used here to assign it. V dropped 4 bases and J dropped 4 bases, with 16 bases sitting between them. This CDR3 spans 13 amino acids. Germline V gene lookup returns CDR1 TVYSNPD and CDR2 GDNSRS (reference sequence). The CDR3, as DNA: TGTGCCTGGAATGCAAGGATTTGCGATAAACTCATCTTT. It is translated as CAWNARICDKLIF. The full variable domain, completed using reference TRDV3 and TRDJ1, is CDKVTQSSPDQTVASGSEVVLLCTYDTVYSNPDLFWYRIRPDYSFQFVFYGDNSRSEGADFTQGRFSVKHILTQKAFHLVISPVRTEDSATYYCAWNARICDKLIFGKGTRVTVEP.

This clone has a count of ten or more. This DNA's translation differs at residue 8 from TCRdb's protein, which comes from a much larger clone; a read error is likely, and the protein shown is translated from the DNA. This chain links TRDV1 with TRDJ1; TRDD3 matches at 12 bases. Matching the DNA to germline supplied the J gene, which TCRdb does not give. With V trimmed by 1 base and J by 3 bases, 27 bases remained unmatched. The CDR3 sequence is 24 residues long. Germline CDR1 is TSWWSYY and CDR2 is QGS. As DNA, the CDR3 is TGTGCTCTTGGGGAACAGGCCCTTTACCACACCCACTGGGGGATACTGCACAGGGCCGATAAACTCATCTTT. It codes for CALGEQALYHTHWGILHRADKLIF.

This clone occurred a few times. The TCRdb protein comes from a much larger clone and disagrees with this DNA's translation at residue 5, likely due to a read error; the protein given here is derived from the DNA. The chain has TRDV1 and TRDJ1, with TRDD3 matching 12 bases. TCRdb gives no J gene; it was assigned here by matching the DNA to germline. This CDR3 contains 25 residues. V was clipped by 5 bases and J by 2 bases; unmatched bases: 33. Per the germline V gene, CDR1 is TSWWSYY and CDR2 is QGS. DNA for the CDR3: TGTGCTCTTGGGAAACCCACCTCCTTCCTACGAGCCTATCGGACTGGGGGATACAGTACCGATAAACTCATCTTT. Residues: CALGKPTSFLRAYRTGGYSTDKLIF.

Only a few counts were recorded for this clone. The protein given by TCRdb reflects a much larger clone and differs at residue 5 from this DNA's translation, likely from a read error; the protein shown is the DNA's translation. The genes are TRDV3 and TRDJ1; 7 bases are shared with TRDD3. The V segment lost 5 bases and the J segment 8 bases; nucleotides outside the gene matches: 11. This CDR3 contains 12 residues. Germline loops: CDR1 TVYSNPD, CDR2 GDNSRS (reference sequence). The CDR3 DNA is TGTGCCCGAGGGGTGGATACGCGGAAACTCATCTTT. Amino acid sequence: CARGVDTRKLIF.

This clone was observed many times. The protein TCRdb lists belongs to a much larger clone and differs from this DNA's translation at residue 16, which points to a read error; the protein shown is made from the DNA. The V and J genes are TRDV1 and TRDJ1; 9 bases agree with TRDD2. No J segment appears in TCRdb, so it was assigned here by matching the sequence to germline. Per germline, CDR1 TSWWSYY and CDR2 QGS. This CDR3 spans 22 amino acids. V dropped 4 bases and J dropped 0; count of bases not matched to a gene: 24. CDR3 sequence reads: CALGGPAFLRNWGWRHTDKLIF. CDR3 bases: TGTGCTCTTGGGGGTCCCGCCTTCCTACGAAACTGGGGATGGAGGCACACCGATAAACTCATCTTT.

This clone was seen a few times. Given a far larger clone just one base away, this is likely a sequencing read error. The sample has other DNA sequences that encode this CDR3 too. The V and J genes are TRDV3 and TRDJ1; perhaps D is TRDD2 or TRDD3 (9 bases each). The J gene, absent from TCRdb, was called here by matching the DNA to germline. The CDR3 contains 20 residues. Trimming cost V 0 bases and J 2 bases, with 31 bases left between them. CDR1 is TVYSNPD and CDR2 is GDNSRS in the germline V gene (reference sequence). The CDR3 loop is CAFRILPTRGYGGYTDKLIF. The CDR3 coding sequence is TGTGCCTTTAGAATCCTTCCTACGAGGGGATACGGGGGGTATACCGATAAACTCATCTTT. The full variable domain, in which reference TRDV3 and TRDJ1 provide the parts outside the CDR3, is CDKVTQSSPDQTVASGSEVVLLCTYDTVYSNPDLFWYRIRPDYSFQFVFYGDNSRSEGADFTQGRFSVKHILTQKAFHLVISPVRTEDSATYYCAFRILPTRGYGGYTDKLIFGKGTRVTVEP.

Regarding this clone: The TCRdb protein comes from a much larger clone and disagrees with this DNA's translation at residue 4, likely due to a read error; the protein given here is derived from the DNA. The chain couples TRDV3 to TRDJ1, with 8 bases fitting TRDD2. TCRdb offers no J gene call, so here the DNA was matched to germline to obtain one. The CDR3 covers 16 residues. The germline V gene encodes CDR1 TVYSNPD and CDR2 GDNSRS (reference sequence). Losses at the gene ends were 2 bases for V and 0 bases for J; bases not matched to a gene: 11. In nucleotides, the CDR3 is TGTGCCTTTCTCTTCCTACTAGGACTGTACACCGATAAACTCATCTTT. It encodes CAFLFLLGLYTDKLIF.

With regard to this clone: The TCRdb protein, from a much larger clone, departs from this DNA's translation at residue 9, likely by read error; the protein shown derives from the DNA. The chain combines TRAV29/DV5 with TRDJ1, with TRDD3 matching 9 bases. TCRdb does not report a J gene; here it was assigned by matching the DNA to germline references. The CDR3 has 20 residues. Germline CDR1 and CDR2: NSMFDY and ISSIKDK. Unmatched junction bases numbered 25, after V lost 7 bases and J lost 0 bases. CDR3 in amino acids: CAPTTHGTRGYAAYTDKLIF. CDR3 bases: TGTGCACCCACTACGCACGGGACTAGGGGATACGCCGCGTACACCGATAAACTCATCTTT.

This clone was seen a few times. The protein recorded in TCRdb matches a much larger clone and deviates from this DNA's translation at residue 9, suggesting a read error; the protein here is obtained by translating the DNA. The V gene is TRDV1, the J gene TRDJ1; 10 nucleotides agree with TRDD3. The J gene, left out of TCRdb, was set here by checking the DNA against germline. Looked up from germline, CDR1 is TSWWSYY and CDR2 is QGS. J lost 0 bases, V lost 0 bases, and 40 bases had no gene match. This CDR3 is built from 29 residues. CDR3 amino acids: CALGELHFLFLQFLRGIRTATGYTDKLIF. The CDR3 DNA follows: TGTGCTCTTGGGGAACTCCACTTCCTCTTCCTACAGTTTTTGAGGGGGATACGCACAGCTACGGGGTACACCGATAAACTCATCTTT.

Ten or more counts support this clone. This likely came from a read error, as a far larger clone is one base away. The V call is TRDV2, the J call TRDJ3, with TRDD3 identical over 10 bases. Germline V gives CDR1 GEAIGNYY, CDR2 EKD. CDR3 length equals 21 residues. CDR3 loop: CACGTGKGLLGDRRDTRQMFF. For the CDR3, the DNA is TGTGCCTGTGGCACCGGGAAGGGTCTACTGGGGGATCGGCGGGACACCCGACAGATGTTTTTC.